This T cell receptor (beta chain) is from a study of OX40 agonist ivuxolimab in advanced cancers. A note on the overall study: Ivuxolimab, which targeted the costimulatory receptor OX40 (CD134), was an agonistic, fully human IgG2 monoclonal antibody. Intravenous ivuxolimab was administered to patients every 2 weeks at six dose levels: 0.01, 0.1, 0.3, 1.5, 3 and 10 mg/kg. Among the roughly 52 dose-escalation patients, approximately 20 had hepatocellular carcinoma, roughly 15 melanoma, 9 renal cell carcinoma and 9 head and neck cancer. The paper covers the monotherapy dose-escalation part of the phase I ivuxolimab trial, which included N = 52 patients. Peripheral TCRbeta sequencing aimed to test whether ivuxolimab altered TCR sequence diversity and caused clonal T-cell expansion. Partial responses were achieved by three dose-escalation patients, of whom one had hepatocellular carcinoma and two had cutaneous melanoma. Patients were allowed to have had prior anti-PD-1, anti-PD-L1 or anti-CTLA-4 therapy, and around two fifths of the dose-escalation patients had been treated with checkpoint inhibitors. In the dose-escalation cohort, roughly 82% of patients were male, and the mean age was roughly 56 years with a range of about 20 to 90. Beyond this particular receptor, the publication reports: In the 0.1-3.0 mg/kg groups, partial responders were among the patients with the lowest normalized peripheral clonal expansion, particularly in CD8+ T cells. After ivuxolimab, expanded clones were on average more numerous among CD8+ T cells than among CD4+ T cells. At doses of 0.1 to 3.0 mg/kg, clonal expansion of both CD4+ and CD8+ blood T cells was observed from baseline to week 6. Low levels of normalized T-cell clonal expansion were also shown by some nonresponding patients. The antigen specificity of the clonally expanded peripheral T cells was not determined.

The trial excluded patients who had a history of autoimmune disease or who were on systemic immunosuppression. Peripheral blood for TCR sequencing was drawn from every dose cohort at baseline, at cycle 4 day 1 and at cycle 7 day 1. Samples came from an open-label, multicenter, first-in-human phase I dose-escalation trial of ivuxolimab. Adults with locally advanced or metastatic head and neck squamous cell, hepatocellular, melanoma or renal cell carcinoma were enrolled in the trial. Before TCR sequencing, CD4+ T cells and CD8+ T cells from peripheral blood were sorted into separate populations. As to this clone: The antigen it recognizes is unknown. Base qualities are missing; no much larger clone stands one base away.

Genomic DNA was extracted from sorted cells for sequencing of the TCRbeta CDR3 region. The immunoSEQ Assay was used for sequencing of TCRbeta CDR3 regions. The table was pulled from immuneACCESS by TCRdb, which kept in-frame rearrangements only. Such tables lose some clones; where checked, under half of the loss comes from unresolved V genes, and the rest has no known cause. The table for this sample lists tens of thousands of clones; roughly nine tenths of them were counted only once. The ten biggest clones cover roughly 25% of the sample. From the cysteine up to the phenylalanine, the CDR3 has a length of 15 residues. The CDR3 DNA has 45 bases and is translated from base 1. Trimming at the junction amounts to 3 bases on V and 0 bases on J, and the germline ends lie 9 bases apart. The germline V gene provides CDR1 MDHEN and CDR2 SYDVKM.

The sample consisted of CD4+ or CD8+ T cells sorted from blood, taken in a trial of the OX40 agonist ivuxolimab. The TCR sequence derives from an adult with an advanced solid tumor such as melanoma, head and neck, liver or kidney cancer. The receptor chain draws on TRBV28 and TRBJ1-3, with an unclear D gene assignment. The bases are TGTGCCAGCAGTTTGTCGGGGTTCTCTGGAAACACCATATATTTT. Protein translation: CASSLSGFSGNTIYF.